The present T cell receptor (beta chain) was sequenced within a study of shared clonotypes between healthy human individuals. This CDR3 region has 15 residues. Per germline, CDR1 MNHEY and CDR2 SMNVEV (reference sequence). The V and J ends lost 7 bases and 4 bases respectively, with 17 bases between them. Measured with immunoSEQ multiplex PCR; TCRdb has only the in-frame clones, and not every one. The data hold around 100,000 clones, with about 66% observed a single time. The sequenced sample consisted of memory CD8+ T cells sorted from blood. Sample subset: CD45RO+ cells pooled with CCR7-negative TemRA cells. The TCR was taken from a woman aged 25 to 39 in good health. The chain recombines TRBV27 with TRBJ2-1; D may be TRBD1 or TRBD2 (5 bases each). The CDR3 sequence is CASTPGPLGYNEQFF. The CDR3 nucleotides are TGTGCCAGCACCCCGGGACCCTTGGGTTACAATGAGCAGTTCTTC.